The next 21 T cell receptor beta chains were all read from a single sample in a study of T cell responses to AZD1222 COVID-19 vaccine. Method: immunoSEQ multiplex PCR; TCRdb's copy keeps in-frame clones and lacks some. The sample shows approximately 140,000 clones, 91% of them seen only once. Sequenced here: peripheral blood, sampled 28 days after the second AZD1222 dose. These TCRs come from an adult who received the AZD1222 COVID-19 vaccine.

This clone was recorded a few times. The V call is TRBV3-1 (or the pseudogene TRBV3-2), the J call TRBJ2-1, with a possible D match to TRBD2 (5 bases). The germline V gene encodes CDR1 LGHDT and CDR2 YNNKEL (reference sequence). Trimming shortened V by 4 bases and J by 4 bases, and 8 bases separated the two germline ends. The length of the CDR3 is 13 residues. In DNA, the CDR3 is TGTGCCAGCAGCCTCGACTATTACAATGAGCAGTTCTTC. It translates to CASSLDYYNEQFF.

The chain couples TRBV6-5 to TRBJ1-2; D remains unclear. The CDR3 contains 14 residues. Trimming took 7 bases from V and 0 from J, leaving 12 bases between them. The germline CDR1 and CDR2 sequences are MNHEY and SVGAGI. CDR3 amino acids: CASTPGGANYGYTF. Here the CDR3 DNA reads TGTGCCAGCACCCCGGGAGGAGCTAACTATGGCTACACCTTC.

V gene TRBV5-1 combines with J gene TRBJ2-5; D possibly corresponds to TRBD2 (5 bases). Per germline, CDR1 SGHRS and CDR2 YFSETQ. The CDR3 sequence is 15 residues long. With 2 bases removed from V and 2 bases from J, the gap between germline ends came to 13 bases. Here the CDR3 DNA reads TGCGCCAGCAGCTTTGTTGCGGGCATACAAGAGACCCAGTACTTC. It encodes CASSFVAGIQETQYF.

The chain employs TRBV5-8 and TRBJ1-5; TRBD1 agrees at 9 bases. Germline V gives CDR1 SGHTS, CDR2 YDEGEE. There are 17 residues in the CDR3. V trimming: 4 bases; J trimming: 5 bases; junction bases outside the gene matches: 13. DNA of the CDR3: TGTGCCAGCAGCACCGGGACAGGGTCCGTAGGCGATCAGCCCCAGCATTTT. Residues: CASSTGTGSVGDQPQHF.

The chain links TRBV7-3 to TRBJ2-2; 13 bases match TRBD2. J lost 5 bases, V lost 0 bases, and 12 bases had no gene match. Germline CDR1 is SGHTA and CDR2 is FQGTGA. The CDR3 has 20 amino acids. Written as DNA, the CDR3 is TGTGCCAGCAGCTTAACCGGGTGGACTAGCGGGAGTTGGAGGACCGGGGAGCTGTTTTTT. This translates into CASSLTGWTSGSWRTGELFF.

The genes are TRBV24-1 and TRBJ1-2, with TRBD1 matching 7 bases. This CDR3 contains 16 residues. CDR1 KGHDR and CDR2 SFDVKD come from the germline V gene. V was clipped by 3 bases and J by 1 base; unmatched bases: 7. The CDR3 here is CATSDPGTDRNYGYTF. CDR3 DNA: TGTGCCACCAGTGATCCCGGGACAGACCGTAACTATGGCTACACCTTC.

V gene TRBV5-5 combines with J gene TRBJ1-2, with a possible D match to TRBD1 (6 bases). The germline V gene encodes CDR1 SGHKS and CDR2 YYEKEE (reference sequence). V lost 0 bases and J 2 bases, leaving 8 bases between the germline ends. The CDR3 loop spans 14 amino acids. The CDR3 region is CASSLAGANYGYTF. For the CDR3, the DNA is TGTGCCAGCAGCTTGGCGGGGGCCAACTATGGCTACACCTTC.

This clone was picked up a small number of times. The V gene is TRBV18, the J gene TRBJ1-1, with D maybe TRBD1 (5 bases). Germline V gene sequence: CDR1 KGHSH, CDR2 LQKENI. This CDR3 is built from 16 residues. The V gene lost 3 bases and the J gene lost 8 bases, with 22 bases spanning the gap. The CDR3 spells CASSPPGGIGPREAFF. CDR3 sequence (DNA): TGTGCCAGCTCACCCCCGGGGGGAATCGGGCCTAGAGAAGCTTTCTTT. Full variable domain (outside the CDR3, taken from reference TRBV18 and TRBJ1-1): NAGVMQNPRHLVRRRGQEARLRCSPMKGHSHVYWYRQLPEEGLKFMVYLQKENIIDESGMPKERFSAEFPKEGPSILRIQQVVRGDSAAYFCASSPPGGIGPREAFFGQGTRLTVV.

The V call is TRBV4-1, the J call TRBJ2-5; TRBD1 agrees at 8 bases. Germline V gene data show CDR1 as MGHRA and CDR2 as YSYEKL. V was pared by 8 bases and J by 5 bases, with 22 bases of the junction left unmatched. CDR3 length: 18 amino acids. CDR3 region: CASRSGQGHGMEWETQYF. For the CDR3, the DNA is TGCGCCAGCCGTAGCGGACAGGGACACGGCATGGAGTGGGAGACCCAGTACTTC.

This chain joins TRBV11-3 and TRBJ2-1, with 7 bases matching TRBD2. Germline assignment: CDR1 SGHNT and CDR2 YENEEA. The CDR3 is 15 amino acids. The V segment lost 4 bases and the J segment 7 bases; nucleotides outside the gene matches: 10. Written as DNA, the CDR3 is TGTGCCAGCAGCTCCCCTGGGAGGGCCATAAATGAGCAGTTCTTC. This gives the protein CASSSPGRAINEQFF.

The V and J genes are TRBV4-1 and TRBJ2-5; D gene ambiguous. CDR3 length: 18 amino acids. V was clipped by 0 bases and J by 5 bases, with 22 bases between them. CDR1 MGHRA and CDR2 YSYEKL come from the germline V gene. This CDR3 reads CASSQDDGSARAWETQYF. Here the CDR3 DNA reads TGCGCCAGCAGCCAAGATGACGGCTCGGCCAGAGCTTGGGAGACCCAGTACTTC.

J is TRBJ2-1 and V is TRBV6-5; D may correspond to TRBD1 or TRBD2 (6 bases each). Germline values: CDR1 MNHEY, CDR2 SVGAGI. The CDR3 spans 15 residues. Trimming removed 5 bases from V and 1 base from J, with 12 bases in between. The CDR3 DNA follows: TGTGCCAGCAGTAGGGGGGAGTGGTCCTACAATGAGCAGTTCTTC. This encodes CASSRGEWSYNEQFF.

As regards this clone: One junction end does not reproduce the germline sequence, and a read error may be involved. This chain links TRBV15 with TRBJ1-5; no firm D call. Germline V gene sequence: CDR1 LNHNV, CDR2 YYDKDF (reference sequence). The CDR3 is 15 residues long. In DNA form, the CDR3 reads TGTGCCACCAGCAGTATTTTGAATAGCAATCAGCCCCAGCGTTTT. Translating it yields CATSSILNSNQPQRF.

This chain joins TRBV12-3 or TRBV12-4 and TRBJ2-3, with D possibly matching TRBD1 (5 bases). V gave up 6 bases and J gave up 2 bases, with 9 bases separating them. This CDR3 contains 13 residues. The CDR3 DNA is TGTGCCAGCAGGGCAGGGATCACAGATACGCAGTATTTT. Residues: CASRAGITDTQYF.

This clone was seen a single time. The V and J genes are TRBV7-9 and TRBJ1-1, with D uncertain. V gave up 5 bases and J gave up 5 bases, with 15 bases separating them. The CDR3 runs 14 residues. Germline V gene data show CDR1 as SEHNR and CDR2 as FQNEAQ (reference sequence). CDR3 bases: TGTGCCAGCAGCCTAGGGATTGCTGTGACTGAAGCTTTCTTT. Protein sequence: CASSLGIAVTEAFF.

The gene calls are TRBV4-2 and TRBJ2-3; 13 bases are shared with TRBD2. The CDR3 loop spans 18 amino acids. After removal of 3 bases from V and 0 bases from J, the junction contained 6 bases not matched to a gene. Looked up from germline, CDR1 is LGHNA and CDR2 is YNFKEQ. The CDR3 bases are TGTGCCAGCAGCCACAAAACTAGCGGGGGGGCTAGCACAGATACGCAGTATTTT. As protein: CASSHKTSGGASTDTQYF.

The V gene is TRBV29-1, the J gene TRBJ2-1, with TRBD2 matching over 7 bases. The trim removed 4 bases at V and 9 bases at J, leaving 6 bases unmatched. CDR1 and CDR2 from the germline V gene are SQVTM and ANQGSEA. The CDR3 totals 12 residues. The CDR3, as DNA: TGCAGCGTTGTTGTTAGCGGGCTTGAGCAGTTCTTC. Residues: CSVVVSGLEQFF.

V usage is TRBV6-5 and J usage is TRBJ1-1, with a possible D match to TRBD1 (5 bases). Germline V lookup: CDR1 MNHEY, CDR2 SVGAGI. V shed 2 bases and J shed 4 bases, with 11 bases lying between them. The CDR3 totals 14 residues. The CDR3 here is CASSYGGYGTEAFF. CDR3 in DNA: TGTGCCAGCAGTTACGGGGGGTACGGCACTGAAGCTTTCTTT.

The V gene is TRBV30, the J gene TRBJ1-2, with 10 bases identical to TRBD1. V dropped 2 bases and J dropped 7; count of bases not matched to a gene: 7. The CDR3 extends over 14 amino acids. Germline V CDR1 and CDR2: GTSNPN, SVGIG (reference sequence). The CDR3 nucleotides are TGTGCCTGGAGTTTTCAGACAGGGGGCTCTGGCTACACCTTC. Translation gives CAWSFQTGGSGYTF.

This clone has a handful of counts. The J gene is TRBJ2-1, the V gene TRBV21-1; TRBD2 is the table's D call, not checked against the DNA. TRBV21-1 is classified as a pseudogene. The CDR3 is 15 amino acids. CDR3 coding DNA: TGTGCCACCTTAAAGTGGGCGGGAGTCTACAATGAGCAGTTCTTC. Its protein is CATLKWAGVYNEQFF.

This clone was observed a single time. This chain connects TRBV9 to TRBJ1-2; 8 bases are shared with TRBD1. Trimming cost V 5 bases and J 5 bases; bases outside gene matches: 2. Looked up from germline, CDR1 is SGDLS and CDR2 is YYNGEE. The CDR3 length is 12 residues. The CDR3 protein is CASSGQGYGYTF. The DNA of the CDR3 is TGTGCCAGCAGTGGACAGGGTTATGGCTACACCTTC.